One and the same sample provided the 13 T cell receptor beta chains below, sequenced in a study of cytomegalovirus exposure and HLA in healthy donors. The primer mix had 60 Vbeta and 13 Jbeta primers. The table came from immunoSEQ multiplex PCR; TCRdb's copy has only in-frame clones and leaves some out. This sample has 37,000 or so clones, with roughly 80% found just once. The sequenced sample was PBMCs. The receptor set was obtained from a woman in her thirties or forties in good health and CMV-seronegative.

The chain has TRBV6-5 and TRBJ1-4; D not certain. Germline V gene data show CDR1 as MNHEY and CDR2 as SVGAGI. The CDR3 loop spans 13 amino acids. The V end lost 2 bases, the J end lost 12 bases, and 13 bases lay between the germline ends. The CDR3 region is CASSYRVSEELFF. The CDR3 DNA reads TGTGCCAGCAGTTACCGAGTGTCCGAAGAACTGTTTTTT.

The genes are TRBV11-2 and TRBJ1-1; D gene ambiguous. This CDR3 comprises 14 residues. Deletions cut 2 bases from V and 1 base from J, with 8 bases between. CDR1 is SGHAT, CDR2 FQNNGV, per germline. CDR3 residues: CASSLRGRNTEAFF. CDR3 nucleotide sequence: TGTGCCAGCAGCTTACGAGGGCGGAACACTGAAGCTTTCTTT. The whole variable domain, remainder taken from reference TRBV11-2 and TRBJ1-1, is EAGVAQSPRYKIIEKRQSVAFWCNPISGHATLYWYQQILGQGPKLLIQFQNNGVVDDSQLPKDRFSAERLKGVDSTLKIQPAKLEDSAVYLCASSLRGRNTEAFFGQGTRLTVV.

V gene TRBV5-1 combines with J gene TRBJ2-5; 8 bases match TRBD1. This CDR3 is built from 15 residues. Trimming took 3 bases from V and 2 from J; bases not matched to a gene: 6. CDR1 SGHRS and CDR2 YFSETQ come from the germline V gene. The CDR3 region is CASSSGQGGQETQYF. The DNA of the CDR3 is TGCGCCAGCAGCTCTGGACAGGGAGGACAAGAGACCCAGTACTTC.

The V gene is TRBV6-1, the J gene TRBJ2-7; 8 bases fit TRBD2. The CDR3 loop spans 15 amino acids. V trimming: 8 bases; J trimming: 6 bases; junction bases outside the gene matches: 15. The V gene's germline CDR1 is MNHNS and CDR2 SASEGT. CDR3 in DNA: TGTGCCAGCCGGCGGGGGGACCAGCTCATACTCGAGCAGTACTTC. Its protein is CASRRGDQLILEQYF.

The sample holds one count of this clone. This chain links TRBV7-9 with TRBJ2-1; 8 bases are shared with TRBD1. The V gene end was trimmed by 4 bases and the J gene end by 7 bases; junction bases not matched to a gene: 9. The CDR3 contains 15 residues. From germline, CDR1 is SEHNR and CDR2 FQNEAQ (reference sequence). CDR3 sequence: CASSSPRDRSNEQFF. In DNA, the CDR3 is TGTGCCAGCAGCTCACCCCGGGACAGGAGTAATGAGCAGTTCTTC.

This chain uses TRBV12-2 with TRBJ1-5. TRBV12-2 is a known pseudogene. This CDR3 contains 13 residues. CDR3 nucleotide sequence: TGTGCAAGTCGCCCGGGGGGCGACCAGCCCCAGCATTTT. Translation gives CASRPGGDQPQHF.

V and J are TRBV6-6 and TRBJ1-6; tentative D call: TRBD1 (5 bases). V was cut by 5 bases and J by 6 bases, with 8 bases left in between. The CDR3 is 13 residues long. The germline gives CDR1 MNHNY, CDR2 SVGAGI (reference sequence). The CDR3 here is CASSSDSNSPLHF. DNA for the CDR3: TGTGCCAGCAGTAGTGACAGTAATTCACCCCTCCACTTT.

The V gene is TRBV9, the J gene TRBJ2-3; 11 bases align to TRBD2. Germline V lookup: CDR1 SGDLS, CDR2 YYNGEE. CDR3 length: 17 residues. The J segment lost 0 bases and the V segment lost 4 bases, leaving 7 bases of the junction unmatched. In DNA form, the CDR3 reads TGTGCCAGCAGCACCGGGACTAGCGGTTCTAGCACAGATACGCAGTATTTT. Protein product: CASSTGTSGSSTDTQYF.

Only one count was recorded for this clone. The gene calls are TRBV2 and TRBJ2-2; D is unresolved. The V gene's germline CDR1 is SNHLY and CDR2 FYNNEI. V was clipped by 5 bases and J by 8 bases, with 12 bases between them. This CDR3 spans 13 amino acids. The CDR3 bases are TGTGCCAGCAGTCCTGTTATGGCTGGGGAGCTGTTTTTT. Encoded protein: CASSPVMAGELFF.

This CDR3 reads CASSRGSRVAFF. The CDR3 nucleotides are TGTGCCAGTAGTCGTGGCTCCCGGGTAGCTTTCTTT. This sequence joins TRBV19 and TRBJ1-1; D remains ambiguous. Germline V gene sequence: CDR1 LNHDA, CDR2 SQIVND (reference sequence). There are 12 residues in the CDR3. Trimming stripped 5 bases from V and 10 bases from J, with 14 bases between.

This clone was seen only a few times. Other DNA sequences in the same sample also yield this CDR3. The V call is TRBV7-9, the J call TRBJ2-3; TRBD2 is a possible D gene (6 bases). The CDR3 has 14 residues. Trimming pared 1 base from V and 6 bases from J, leaving 11 bases between. Germline assignment: CDR1 SEHNR and CDR2 FQNEAQ (reference sequence). Here the CDR3 reads CASSLEGLADTQYF. As DNA, the CDR3 is TGTGCCAGCAGCTTAGAAGGGCTAGCGGATACGCAGTATTTT.

The chain joins TRBV6-5 to TRBJ2-7; D perhaps matches TRBD2 (5 bases). The germline V gene encodes CDR1 MNHEY and CDR2 SVGAGI. The CDR3 is 12 amino acids. V was shortened by 4 bases and J by 6 bases, with 10 bases between the two germline ends. The DNA of the CDR3 is TGTGCCAGCAGTTTTGACCGGGGCGAGCAGTACTTC. Translation: CASSFDRGEQYF.

The chain joins TRBV11-2 to TRBJ2-1; tentative D call: TRBD2 (6 bases). There are 15 residues in the CDR3. Trimming took off 5 bases at V and 4 bases at J, with 15 bases between the two ends. CDR1 is SGHAT, CDR2 FQNNGV, per germline. The CDR3 is CASSRPGETYNEQFF. In DNA, the CDR3 is TGTGCCAGCAGCCGCCCGGGGGAAACGTACAATGAGCAGTTCTTC.